The entry below gives a single T cell receptor (beta chain) sequence along with its context. What it recognizes is unknown. TCR beta CDR3 regions were amplified from RNA. TCR CDR3 underwent first-round RT-PCR with the HTBI primer set. TCRdb re-analysed the multiplex PCR reads in MiXCR, keeping a single row per CDR3 protein. The table lists fewer than 400,000 distinct CDR3 sequences, 15% to 18% of them singletons. The V end lost 4 bases, the J end lost 5 bases, and 16 bases lay between the germline ends. The CDR3 is 15 residues long. From germline, CDR1 is KGHDR and CDR2 SFDVKD. Any patient presenting with uncontrolled infection, other autoimmune disease, pregnancy or lactation was left out. The authors obtained PBMCs from roughly 10 ml of fresh peripheral blood. This specimen belongs to a study of T cells in Graves' hyperthyroidism and ophthalmopathy. General observations from the study: A model using 13 V-J features told ophthalmopathy apart from stable hyperthyroidism.

The sequenced material came from blood. The clonotype comes from a woman between 18 and 29 years old with Graves' hyperthyroidism that later progressed to Graves' ophthalmopathy. This rearrangement joins TRBV24-1 to TRBJ2-5; tentatively, D is TRBD2 (6 bases). The CDR3 region is CATSDPLAKVETQYF. DNA for the CDR3: TGTGCCACCAGTGACCCTCTAGCGAAGGTGGAGACCCAGTACTTC.